Listed below are T cell receptor beta chains from one sample, sequenced in a study of blood T cell repertoires in COVID-19. The method was immunoSEQ multiplex PCR; TCRdb's version includes in-frame clones alone and lacks a portion of them. Of 70,000 to 95,000 clones in the sample, around four fifths were seen once. Sequenced input: peripheral blood. These receptors were taken from a woman in her sixties or seventies with active or convalescent COVID-19. CDR3s include the opening cysteine and the closing phenylalanine or tryptophan. A D gene is named only where the DNA matches it firmly. Not every row has a clone size; where given, it reads once, few, many or a size class.

J gene | D gene | clone size | V gene | CDR3 protein | CDR3 DNA
TRBJ2-6 | - | - | TRBV11-2 | CASSPHGVGANVLTF | TGTGCCAGCAGCCCCCACGGGGTCGGGGCCAACGTCCTGACTTTC
TRBJ2-7 | TRBD1 | - | TRBV2 | CASSAPGTGGYEQYF | TGTGCCAGCAGCGCCCCCGGGACAGGGGGCTACGAGCAGTACTTC
TRBJ2-2 | - | - | TRBV19 | CASSVGQFAGELFF | TGTGCCAGTAGTGTAGGACAGTTCGCCGGGGAGCTGTTTTTT
TRBJ2-7 | - | - | TRBV7-9 | CASSPGPSGNEQYF | TGTGCCAGCAGTCCCGGGCCCTCGGGGAACGAGCAGTACTTC
TRBJ2-3 | - | - | TRBV6-1 | CASSDPGQGRGADTQYF | TGTGCCAGCAGTGACCCAGGGCAGGGGAGAGGGGCAGATACGCAGTATTTT
TRBJ2-7 | - | - | TRBV5-1 | CASSPGTPPGRYEQYF | TGCGCCAGCAGCCCCGGGACACCCCCTGGCCGGTACGAGCAGTACTTC
TRBJ2-5 | - | - | TRBV7-2 | CASSPRWGDQETQYF | TGTGCCAGCAGCCCACGATGGGGGGACCAAGAGACCCAGTACTTC
TRBJ2-6 | - | - | TRBV29-1 | CSVGNYSGANVLTF | TGCAGCGTTGGAAACTACTCTGGGGCCAACGTCCTGACTTTC
TRBJ2-1 | - | few | TRBV15 | CATSRLRGRSYEQFF | TGTGCCACCAGCAGACTCAGGGGTAGGAGCTATGAGCAGTTCTTC
TRBJ2-3 | TRBD2 | once | TRBV5-1 | CASSESGDRTDTQYF | TGCGCCAGCAGCGAGAGCGGGGACCGAACGGATACGCAGTATTTT
TRBJ1-5 | - | - | TRBV7-8 | CASSQRVSQPQHF | TGTGCCAGCAGCCAGAGGGTCAGTCAGCCCCAGCATTTT
TRBJ2-1 | TRBD2 | - | TRBV5-4 | CASSLELAGQNEQFF | TGTGCCAGCAGCTTGGAACTAGCGGGGCAGAATGAGCAGTTCTTC
TRBJ1-1 | - | - | TRBV19 | CASSIFPREDPEAFF | TGTGCCAGTAGTATATTCCCCAGGGAAGATCCTGAAGCTTTCTTT
TRBJ1-2 | - | - | TRBV10-2 | CASSESATGKYYGYTF | TGCGCCAGCAGTGAGTCGGCTACGGGAAAATACTATGGCTACACCTTC
TRBJ2-6 | TRBD1 | - | TRBV7-2 | CASSHRGTGPLTGANVLTF | TGTGCCAGCAGCCATAGGGGGACAGGGCCCCTCACTGGGGCCAACGTCCTGACTTTC